Each of the 6 T cell receptor beta chains below was sequenced from the same sample in a study of identical twins. TCRdb passed the 5' RACE reads through MiXCR, listing each CDR3 protein once. The sample lists about 530,000 distinct CDR3 sequences, roughly 15% occurring once. These data are also associated with another study on yellow fever vaccine responses in identical twins.

The specimen was CD4+ T cells sorted from blood. The origin of the receptors is a woman aged 18 to 35 in good health.

V is TRBV7-2 and J is TRBJ2-5; a weak D match, TRBD2 (7 bases). CDR1 and CDR2 (germline): SGHTA, FQGNSA. Trimming stripped 1 base from V and 5 bases from J, with 14 bases between. The CDR3 is 15 residues long. CDR3 region: CASSLEAGARETQYF. CDR3 DNA: TGTGCCAGCAGCTTAGAGGCGGGGGCTAGGGAGACCCAGTACTTC. Complete variable domain (other parts from reference TRBV7-2 and TRBJ2-5): GAGVSQSPSNKVTEKGKDVELRCDPISGHTALYWYRQSLGQGLEFLIYFQGNSAPDKSGLPSDRFSAERTGGSVSTLTIQRTQQEDSAVYLCASSLEAGARETQYFGPGTRLLVL.

In its sample, this clonotype was seen a few times. The rearrangement uses TRBV20-1 and TRBJ2-5; 9 positions agree with TRBD1. This CDR3 is 13 amino acids long. CDR1 is DFQATT, CDR2 SNEGSKA, per germline (reference sequence). V shed 5 bases and J 5 bases; nucleotides not matched to a gene: 6. The CDR3 loop reads CSAGTGRWETQYF. CDR3 nucleotides: TGCAGTGCTGGGACAGGGCGTTGGGAGACCCAGTACTTC.

The chain has TRBV12-3 or TRBV12-4 and TRBJ2-2; TRBD2 might be the D (6 bases). Trimming took off 5 bases at V and 7 bases at J, with 11 bases between the two ends. CDR3 length: 13 amino acids. The CDR3 bases are TGTGCCAGCAGTATCAGGGAGGACGGGGAGCTGTTTTTT. This sequence encodes CASSIREDGELFF.

The chain has TRBV5-6 and TRBJ2-1; 9 positions agree with TRBD1. Unmatched junction bases numbered 8, after V lost 3 bases and J lost 7 bases. The CDR3 consists of 15 residues. Germline CDR1 and CDR2: SGHDT and YYEEEE. DNA of the CDR3: TGTGCCAGCAGCTCAAAACTAGGGACAGGGAATGAGCAGTTCTTC. It is translated as CASSSKLGTGNEQFF. The full variable domain, in which reference TRBV5-6 and TRBJ2-1 provide the parts outside the CDR3, is DAGVTQSPTHLIKTRGQQVTLRCSPKSGHDTVSWYQQALGQGPQFIFQYYEEEERQRGNFPDRFSGHQFPNYSSELNVNALLLGDSALYLCASSSKLGTGNEQFFGPGTRLTVL.

There are a few counts of this clonotype. The chain is built from TRBV7-3 and TRBJ2-3, with a tentative D call TRBD1 (6 bases). Germline lookup yields CDR1 SGHTA and CDR2 FQGTGA. This CDR3 region has 16 residues. V was trimmed by 5 bases and J by 0 bases, leaving 15 bases between them. The CDR3 here is CASSLTGSRSTDTQYF. CDR3 DNA: TGTGCCAGCAGCCTTACAGGGAGTAGAAGCACAGATACGCAGTATTTT.

This clonotype came up many times. This rearrangement joins TRBV7-3 to TRBJ2-3; D not certain. This CDR3 spans 13 amino acids. CDR1 is SGHTA, CDR2 FQGTGA, per germline. The V and J ends lost 0 bases and 3 bases respectively, with 4 bases between them. The DNA of the CDR3 is TGTGCCAGCAGCTTAACGGAGACAGATACGCAGTATTTT. This encodes CASSLTETDTQYF.